This T cell receptor beta chain was sequenced during a study of blood T cell repertoires in COVID-19. The CDR3 is 15 amino acids. Germline values: CDR1 LNHDA, CDR2 SQIVND (reference sequence). V was pared by 5 bases and J by 2 bases, with 13 bases between. Profiling relied on immunoSEQ multiplex PCR, and the TCRdb table lists in-frame clones only, not all of them. Among 350,000 or so clones listed, 80% to 90% were seen once. The chain has TRBV19 and TRBJ1-5; D is undetermined. Sequenced input: peripheral blood. The sequence came from a woman in her 30s with COVID-19, enrolled during active disease. CDR3 DNA: TGTGCCAGTAGTTGGACGGCCGGGGGCAATCAGCCCCAGCATTTT. Its translation: CASSWTAGGNQPQHF.